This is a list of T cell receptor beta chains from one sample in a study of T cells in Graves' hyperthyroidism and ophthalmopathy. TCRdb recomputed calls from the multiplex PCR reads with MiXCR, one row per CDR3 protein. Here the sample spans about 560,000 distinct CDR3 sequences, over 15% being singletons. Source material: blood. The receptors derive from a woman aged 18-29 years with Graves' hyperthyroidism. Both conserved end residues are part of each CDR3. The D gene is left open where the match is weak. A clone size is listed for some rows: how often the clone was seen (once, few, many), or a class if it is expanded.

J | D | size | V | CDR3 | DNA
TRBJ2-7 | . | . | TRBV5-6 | CASSLAGPHEQYF | TGTGCCAGCAGCTTGGCGGGACCCCACGAGCAGTACTTC
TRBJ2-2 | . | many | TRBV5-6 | CASSPGRNTGELFF | TGTGCCAGCAGCCCCGGGAGGAACACCGGGGAGCTGTTTTTT
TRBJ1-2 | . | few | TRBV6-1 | CASSYGLGSYGYTF | TGTGCCAGCAGTTACGGGCTTGGGTCTTATGGCTACACCTTC
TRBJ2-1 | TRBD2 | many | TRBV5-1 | CASQLAGITYNEQFF | TGCGCCAGCCAGTTAGCGGGAATCACCTACAATGAGCAGTTCTTC
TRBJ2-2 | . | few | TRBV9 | CASSVVLGADTGELFF | TGTGCCAGCAGCGTAGTATTGGGAGCGGACACCGGGGAGCTGTTTTTT
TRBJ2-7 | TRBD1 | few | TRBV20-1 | CSASRQGGVYEQYF | TGCAGTGCTAGCCGACAGGGGGGGGTTTACGAGCAGTACTTC
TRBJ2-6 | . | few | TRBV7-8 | CASREGHYSGANVLTF | TGTGCCAGCAGGGAGGGACACTACTCTGGGGCCAACGTCCTGACTTTC
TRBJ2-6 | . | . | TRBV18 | CASSPADPGANVLTF | TGTGCCAGCTCACCGGCCGATCCAGGGGCCAACGTCCTGACTTTC
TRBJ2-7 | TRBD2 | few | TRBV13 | CASSFRGRGYSYEQYF | TGTGCCAGCAGCTTTCGGGGGAGGGGATATTCCTACGAGCAGTACTTC
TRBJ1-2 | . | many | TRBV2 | CASSGGGYTF | TGTGCCAGCAGTGGGGGGGGCTACACCTTC
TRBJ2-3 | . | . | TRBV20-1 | CSARDHPLTDTQYF | TGCAGTGCTAGAGATCACCCTCTTACCGATACGCAGTATTTT
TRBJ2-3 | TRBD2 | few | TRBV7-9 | CASSLVPSGEDTQYF | TGTGCCAGCAGCTTAGTCCCTAGCGGGGAAGATACGCAGTATTTT
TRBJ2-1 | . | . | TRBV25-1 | CASSPPRLVNEQFF | TGTGCCAGCAGTCCCCCGAGACTAGTGAATGAGCAGTTCTTC
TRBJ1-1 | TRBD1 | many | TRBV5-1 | CASSLAGGKGAEAFF | TGCGCCAGCAGCTTGGCAGGGGGCAAGGGAGCTGAAGCTTTCTTT
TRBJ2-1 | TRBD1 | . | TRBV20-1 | CSAGRYRTGFLSSYNEQFF | TGCAGTGCTGGACGCTATAGGACAGGGTTCCTAAGCTCCTACAATGAGCAGTTCTTC
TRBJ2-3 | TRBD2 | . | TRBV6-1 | CASSQPSGGFLSDTQYF | TGCGCCAGCAGTCAACCTAGCGGGGGGTTTTTATCGGATACGCAGTATTTT
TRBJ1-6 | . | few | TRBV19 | CASRMAGTLDSPLHF | TGTGCCAGTAGAATGGCGGGGACGTTGGATTCACCCCTCCACTTT
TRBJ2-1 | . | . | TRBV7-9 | CASSFSSPEQFF | TGTGCCAGCAGCTTTTCTAGTCCTGAGCAGTTCTTC